The entry that follows covers one T cell receptor (beta chain) sequence. The antigen is unknown. The RNA, about 0.5 to 1 ug, was put through reverse transcription using random hexamers. TCR beta CDR3 was amplified by immunoSEQ covering 54 Vbeta and 13 Jbeta. In TCRdb, the immunoSEQ multiplex PCR reads were re-called with MiXCR into one record per CDR3 protein. Found here are 200,000 or so distinct CDR3 sequences, roughly 96% of them singletons; the top ten hold 0.093%. The data originate from a study of CD8 T cells in Susac syndrome. Germline V CDR1 and CDR2: KGHSY, FQNENV. The CDR3 is 14 amino acids. Trimming stripped 7 bases from V and 0 bases from J, with 10 bases between. Study results and caveats: The number of individuals included in the study's TCR sequencing and HLA analysis was acknowledged as relatively small.

Sequenced sample: CD4+ T cells from PBMCs. The TCR comes from a human donor with multiple sclerosis. V and J are TRBV16 and TRBJ2-1, with unresolved D. DNA of the CDR3: TGTGCCAGCATGGAGATGAGCTCCTACAATGAGCAGTTCTTC. Its protein product is CASMEMSSYNEQFF. Drawing the rest from reference TRBV16 and TRBJ2-1, the complete variable domain is GEEVAQTPKHLVRGEGQKAKLYCAPIKGHSYVFWYQQVLKNEFKFLISFQNENVFDETGMPKERFSAKCLPNSPCSLEIQATKLEDSAVYFCASMEMSSYNEQFFGPGTRLTVL.